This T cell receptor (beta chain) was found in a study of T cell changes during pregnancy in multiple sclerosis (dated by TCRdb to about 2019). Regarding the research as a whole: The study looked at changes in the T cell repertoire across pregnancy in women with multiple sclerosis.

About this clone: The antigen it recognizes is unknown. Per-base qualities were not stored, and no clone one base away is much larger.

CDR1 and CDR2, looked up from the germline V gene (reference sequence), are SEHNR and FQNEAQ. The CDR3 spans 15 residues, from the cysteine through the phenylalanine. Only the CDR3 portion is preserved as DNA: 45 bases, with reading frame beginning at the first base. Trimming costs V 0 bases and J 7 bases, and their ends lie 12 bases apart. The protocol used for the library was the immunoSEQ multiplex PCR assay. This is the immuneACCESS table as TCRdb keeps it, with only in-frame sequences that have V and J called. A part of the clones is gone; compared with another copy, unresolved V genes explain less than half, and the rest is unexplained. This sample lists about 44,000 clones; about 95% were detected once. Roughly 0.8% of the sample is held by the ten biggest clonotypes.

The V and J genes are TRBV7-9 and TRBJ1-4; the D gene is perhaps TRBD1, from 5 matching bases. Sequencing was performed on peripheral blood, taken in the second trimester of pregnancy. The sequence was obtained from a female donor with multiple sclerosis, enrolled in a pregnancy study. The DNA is TGTGCCAGCAGCTTAGCGGGCAGGAGGGGTGAAAAACTGTTTTTT. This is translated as CASSLAGRRGEKLFF. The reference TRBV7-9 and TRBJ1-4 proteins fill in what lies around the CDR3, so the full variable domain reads DTGVSQNPRHKITKRGQNVTFRCDPISEHNRLYWYRQTLGQGPEFLTYFQNEAQLEKSRLLSDRFSAERPKGSFSTLEIQRTEQGDSAMYLCASSLAGRRGEKLFFGSGTQLSVL.